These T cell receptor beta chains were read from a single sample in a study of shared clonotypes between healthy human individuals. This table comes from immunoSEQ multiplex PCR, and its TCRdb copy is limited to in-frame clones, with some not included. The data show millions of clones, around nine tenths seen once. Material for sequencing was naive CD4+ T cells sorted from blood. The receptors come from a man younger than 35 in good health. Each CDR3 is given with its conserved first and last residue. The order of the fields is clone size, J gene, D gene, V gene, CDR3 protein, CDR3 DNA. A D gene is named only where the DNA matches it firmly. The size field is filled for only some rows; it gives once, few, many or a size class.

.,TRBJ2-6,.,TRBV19,CASKPGPYGANVLTF,TGTGCCAGTAAGCCGGGGCCTTATGGGGCCAACGTCCTGACTTTC
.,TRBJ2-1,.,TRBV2,CASRVLASSYNEQFF,TGTGCCAGCAGGGTTCTGGCGAGCTCCTACAATGAGCAGTTCTTC
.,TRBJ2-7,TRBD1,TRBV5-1,CASSLAGQGPYEQYF,TGCGCCAGCAGCTTGGCCGGACAGGGCCCCTACGAGCAGTACTTC
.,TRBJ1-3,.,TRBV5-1,CASFDRSSGNTIYF,TGCGCCAGCTTCGACAGGAGCTCTGGAAACACCATATATTTT
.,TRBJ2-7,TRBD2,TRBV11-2,CASSLAGGKSYEQYF,TGTGCCAGCAGCCTGGCGGGGGGGAAGTCCTACGAGCAGTACTTC
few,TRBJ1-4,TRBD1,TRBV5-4,CASSLDRGNEKLFF,TGTGCCAGCAGCTTGGACAGGGGTAATGAAAAACTGTTTTTT
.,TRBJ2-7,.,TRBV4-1,CASSQEGGDSYEQYF,TGCGCCAGCAGCCAAGAAGGGGGTGACTCCTACGAGCAGTACTTC
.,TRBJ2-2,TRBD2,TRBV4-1,CASSQTRGGTGELFF,TGCGCCAGCAGCCAAACCCGGGGGGGCACCGGGGAGCTGTTTTTT
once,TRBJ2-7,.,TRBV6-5,CASTSSSYEQYF,TGTGCCAGCACTTCAAGCTCCTACGAGCAGTACTTC
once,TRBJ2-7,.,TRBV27,CASSSYPGPFYEQYF,TGTGCCAGCAGTTCATACCCGGGCCCCTTCTACGAGCAGTACTTC
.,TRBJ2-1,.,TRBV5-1,CASSSPGVEEQFF,TGCGCCAGCAGCTCCCCCGGGGTCGAGGAGCAGTTCTTC
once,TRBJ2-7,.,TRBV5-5,CASSLSGTAYEQYF,TGTGCCAGCAGCCTTTCAGGGACTGCCTACGAGCAGTACTTC
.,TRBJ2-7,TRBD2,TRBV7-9,CASSLAETSGTPRQYF,TGTGCCAGCAGCTTAGCAGAGACTAGCGGGACGCCTAGGCAGTACTTC
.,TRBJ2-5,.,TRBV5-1,CASRPGQETQYF,TGCGCCAGCAGACCGGGACAAGAGACCCAGTACTTC
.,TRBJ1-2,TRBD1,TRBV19,CASSPVGQRAFYGYTF,TGTGCCAGTAGTCCGGTGGGACAGCGAGCCTTCTATGGCTACACCTTC
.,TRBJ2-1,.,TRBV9,CASSSLSKGVVRDEQFF,TGTGCCAGCAGCTCACTGTCTAAGGGTGTTGTCCGCGATGAGCAGTTCTTC
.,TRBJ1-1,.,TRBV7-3,CASSFGGLLNTEAFF,TGTGCCAGCAGCTTCGGGGGACTTTTGAACACTGAAGCTTTCTTT
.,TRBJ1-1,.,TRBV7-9,CASSSHIMNTEAFF,TGTGCCAGCAGCTCACATATCATGAACACTGAAGCTTTCTTT
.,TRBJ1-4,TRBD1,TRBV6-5,CASRNRGGNEKLFF,TGTGCCAGCAGGAACAGGGGGGGTAATGAAAAACTGTTTTTT
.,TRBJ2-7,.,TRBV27,CASSRVAEGYEQYF,TGTGCCAGCAGCCGGGTCGCCGAGGGATACGAGCAGTACTTC
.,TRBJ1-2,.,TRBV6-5,CASGQSHGYTF,TGTGCCAGCGGACAGTCCCATGGCTACACCTTC
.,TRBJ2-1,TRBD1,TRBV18,CASSPVTGGDHNEQFF,TGTGCCAGCTCACCAGTGACAGGGGGCGATCACAATGAGCAGTTCTTC
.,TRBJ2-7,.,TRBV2,CASSELREQYF,TGTGCCAGCAGTGAATTGCGCGAGCAGTACTTC
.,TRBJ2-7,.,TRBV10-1,CASAGGYEQYF,TGCGCCAGCGCCGGCGGGTACGAGCAGTACTTC
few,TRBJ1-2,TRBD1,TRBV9,CASSAGTAYGYTF,TGTGCCAGCAGCGCGGGGACAGCCTATGGCTACACCTTC